The 10 T cell receptor beta chains in this list originate from one sample, sequenced in a study of Ad26.COV2.S vaccination and SARS-CoV-2 variants. Generated by immunoSEQ multiplex PCR, the TCRdb table keeps only in-frame clones and is missing some. The data contain some 390,000 clones, 70% to 90% of them singletons. The sample's treatment: 15 to 20 received Ad26.COV2.S at low or high dose, single or two shots; roughly five received placebo; per-sample allocation not given. The samples date from day 63 after the first vaccine or placebo injection. The sequences come from peripheral blood, collected in a trial of Ad26.COV2.S vaccine versus placebo. The receptors were gathered from a person aged 18 to 59 who received the Ad26.COV2.S COVID-19 vaccine or a placebo.

The gene calls are TRBV19 and TRBJ1-5; tentatively, D is TRBD1 (6 bases). V gave up 7 bases and J gave up 3 bases, with 13 bases separating them. This CDR3 region has 14 residues. CDR1 and CDR2 (germline): LNHDA, SQIVND (reference sequence). Written as DNA, the CDR3 is TGTGCCAGTACCCCGGACAGCCACAATCAGCCCCAGCATTTT. This gives the protein CASTPDSHNQPQHF.

The rearrangement uses TRBV3-1 (or the pseudogene TRBV3-2) and TRBJ1-2, with D uncertain. CDR3 size: 14 residues. CDR1 and CDR2 from the germline V gene are LGHDT and YNNKEL (reference sequence). V lost 0 bases and J lost 7, with 12 bases in between. The CDR3 reads CASSQDHSTPGYTF. CDR3 sequence (DNA): TGTGCCAGCAGCCAAGATCACAGCACCCCTGGCTACACCTTC.

This rearrangement joins TRBV5-1 to TRBJ1-2, with TRBD1 matching 8 bases. This CDR3 is 15 amino acids long. The J segment lost 0 bases and the V segment lost 4 bases, leaving 5 bases of the junction unmatched. Germline V lookup: CDR1 SGHRS, CDR2 YFSETQ. The CDR3 nucleotides are TGCGCCAGCAGCCAGGACAGGGAGGCTAACTATGGCTACACCTTC. Its protein is CASSQDREANYGYTF.

The V and J genes are TRBV19 and TRBJ2-7, with 12 bases matching TRBD2. Germline CDR1 reads LNHDA; CDR2 reads SQIVND (reference sequence). CDR3 length: 15 residues. The DNA of the CDR3 is TGTTCAACGTCACTAGCGGGGGGCATGACCTACGAGCAGTACTTC. It yields the protein CSTSLAGGMTYEQYF.

This chain links TRBV5-4 with TRBJ1-2, with 7 positions matching TRBD1. This CDR3 comprises 12 residues. CDR1 SGHNT and CDR2 YYREEE come from the germline V gene (reference sequence). With 3 bases clipped from V and 5 bases from J, the junction kept 1 base outside the gene matches. In nucleotides, the CDR3 is TGTGCCAGCAGCTCGACAGGGTATGGCTACACCTTC. Protein: CASSSTGYGYTF.

J is TRBJ1-5 and V is TRBV4-1; TRBD1 might be the D (6 bases). Trimming pared 0 bases from V and 4 bases from J, leaving 13 bases between. The CDR3 consists of 16 residues. Germline-derived CDR1 and CDR2 are MGHRA and YSYEKL. The CDR3 is CASSQDNRVGNQPQHF. DNA for the CDR3: TGCGCCAGCAGCCAAGATAACAGGGTGGGTAATCAGCCCCAGCATTTT.

V and J are TRBV3-1 (or the pseudogene TRBV3-2) and TRBJ1-1, with D tentatively TRBD1 (6 bases). The CDR3 covers 14 residues. In germline, CDR1 is LGHDT, CDR2 YNNKEL (reference sequence). The ends were cut back, 8 bases at V and 6 bases at J, with 19 bases in the middle. The CDR3 DNA follows: TGTGCCAGCGCCGAGGTGGGGGCTAGGTCTGAAGCTTTCTTT. Translation gives CASAEVGARSEAFF.

The chain has TRBV9 and TRBJ1-3; D gene uncertain. Between the trimmed V and J ends, which lost 1 base and 4 bases, there was a span of 6 bases. Per the germline V gene, CDR1 is SGDLS and CDR2 is YYNGEE. The CDR3 spans 13 residues. CDR3 bases: TGTGCCAGCAGCGTACTTTCCGGAAACACCATATATTTT. Translated: CASSVLSGNTIYF.

This clone has more than one count but fewer than ten. This chain uses TRBV3-1 (or the pseudogene TRBV3-2) with TRBJ1-1; 8 bases align to TRBD1. CDR1 is LGHDT, CDR2 YNNKEL, per germline (reference sequence). CDR3 length: 13 residues. Trimming took 3 bases from V and 6 from J; bases not matched to a gene: 3. CDR3 sequence: CASSQTTGAEAFF. CDR3 DNA sequence: TGTGCCAGCAGCCAGACGACAGGGGCTGAAGCTTTCTTT.

V and J are TRBV12-3 or TRBV12-4 and TRBJ1-1; weak D call: TRBD1 (6 bases). The V end lost 1 base, the J end lost 6 bases, and 9 bases lay between the germline ends. The CDR3 extends over 13 amino acids. For the CDR3, the DNA is TGTGCCAGCAGTTTAGGCAGGGGCGCTGAAGCTTTCTTT. It encodes CASSLGRGAEAFF.